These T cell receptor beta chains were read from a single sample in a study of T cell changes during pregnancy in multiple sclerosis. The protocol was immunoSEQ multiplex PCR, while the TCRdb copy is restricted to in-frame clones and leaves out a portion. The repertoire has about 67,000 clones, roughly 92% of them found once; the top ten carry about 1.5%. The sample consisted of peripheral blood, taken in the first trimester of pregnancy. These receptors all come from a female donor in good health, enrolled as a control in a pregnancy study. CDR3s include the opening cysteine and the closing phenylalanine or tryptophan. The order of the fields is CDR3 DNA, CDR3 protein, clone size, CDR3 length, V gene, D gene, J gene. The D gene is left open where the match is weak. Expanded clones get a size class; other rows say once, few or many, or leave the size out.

TGTGCCAGCAGTGGAACATCAGGTTATGGAAACACCATATATTTT,CASSGTSGYGNTIYF,-,15,TRBV25-1,-,TRBJ1-3
TGTGCCAGCAGTCCCCCAGTCAAGAACACTGAAGCTTTCTTT,CASSPPVKNTEAFF,-,14,TRBV6-6,-,TRBJ1-1
TGTGCCAGCAGCGCCCCATCCGGGACTACGCCCATTGAGCAGTTCTTC,CASSAPSGTTPIEQFF,-,16,TRBV9,TRBD2,TRBJ2-1
TGCGCCAGCAGCTTAGACAGGGGGAACACTGAAGCTTTCTTT,CASSLDRGNTEAFF,-,14,TRBV5-1,TRBD1,TRBJ1-1
TGTGCCATTTCACAGGGAGGGGAGACCCAGTACTTC,CAISQGGETQYF,-,12,TRBV10-3,-,TRBJ2-5
TGCGCCAGCAGCGTGTCTATGAACACTGAAGCTTTCTTT,CASSVSMNTEAFF,-,13,TRBV5-1,-,TRBJ1-1
TGTGCCAGCAATGGACTCAGTCAGCCCCAGCATTTT,CASNGLSQPQHF,-,12,TRBV28,-,TRBJ1-5
TGTGCCAGCTCGGGTAAAAGGGGGATCAGCGAGCAGTACTTC,CASSGKRGISEQYF,-,14,TRBV6-1,-,TRBJ2-7
TGTGCCAGCAGTCCCTCCTTATTGACTAGAAGGAATGAGCAGTTCTTC,CASSPSLLTRRNEQFF,-,16,TRBV27,-,TRBJ2-1
TGTGCCAGTAGTCTACGGACTAGCAGGTCCTACGAGCAGTACTTC,CASSLRTSRSYEQYF,-,15,TRBV19,TRBD2,TRBJ2-7
TGTGCCACCAGCAGAGGAGACAGGGGTTCCTACGAGCAGTACTTC,CATSRGDRGSYEQYF,-,15,TRBV15,TRBD1,TRBJ2-7
TGTGCCAGCAGTGTCCAGGGGACTACCTACGAGCAGTACTTC,CASSVQGTTYEQYF,-,14,TRBV2,-,TRBJ2-7
TGCGCCAGCAGCTTGGCGAGGGGGAATGAGCAGTTCTTC,CASSLARGNEQFF,once,13,TRBV5-1,-,TRBJ2-1
TGTGCCAGTAGTATTCGGAGGGGTGGCACTGAAGCTTTCTTT,CASSIRRGGTEAFF,few,14,TRBV19,-,TRBJ1-1
TGTGCCAGCAGCCCTGGAGAGCTAGCGGGAGACAATGAGCAGTTCTTC,CASSPGELAGDNEQFF,-,16,TRBV6-4,TRBD2,TRBJ2-1
TGTGCCAGCAGCTTCGAGCGGGAGAACAGTAGGAATGGGCAGTTCTTC,CASSFERENSRNGQFF,-,16,TRBV12-1,-,TRBJ2-1
TGTGCCAGCTCACTCGGACAGGGTCAGCCCCAGCATTTT,CASSLGQGQPQHF,-,13,TRBV18,TRBD1,TRBJ1-5
TGTGCCAGCAATACAGCGAACACCGGGGAGCTGTTTTTT,CASNTANTGELFF,-,13,TRBV6-5,-,TRBJ2-2
TGCGCCAGCAGCCAAGATTGGGATCTTCGGGGTTCTTACGAGCAGTACTTC,CASSQDWDLRGSYEQYF,once,17,TRBV4-1,-,TRBJ2-7
TGTGCCAGCAGTTCCCCTGCGGGGGCAGAGAGAGGCTACACCTTC,CASSSPAGAERGYTF,-,15,TRBV27,-,TRBJ1-2
TGTGCCAGCACGGCAGGGGCTGGGGCCAACGTCCTGACTTTC,CASTAGAGANVLTF,-,14,TRBV6-1,-,TRBJ2-6
TGTGCCAGCAGCTTGGCCAAGGGGCTAGCGGGAGGTGGGGCCAACGTCCTGACTTTC,CASSLAKGLAGGGANVLTF,-,19,TRBV5-6,TRBD2,TRBJ2-6
TGTGCCAGCAGCGATTCAGCGGGAGGGTTAGACGAGCAGTACTTC,CASSDSAGGLDEQYF,-,15,TRBV7-6,TRBD2,TRBJ2-7
TGCGCCAGCAGCCAGGGACAGGGCAATCAGCCCCAGCATTTT,CASSQGQGNQPQHF,-,14,TRBV4-1,TRBD1,TRBJ1-5
TGTGCCAGCAGCTTAGAACCGGCAGGGGTGCCCAATGAGCAGTTCTTC,CASSLEPAGVPNEQFF,-,16,TRBV7-2,-,TRBJ2-1
TGTGCCAGCAGCCCACCTCGCGGGAGTCTTGATACGCAGTATTTT,CASSPPRGSLDTQYF,-,15,TRBV5-5,TRBD2,TRBJ2-3
TGTGCCAGCAGCTCCTGGGGACTACGGGAGACCCAGTACTTC,CASSSWGLRETQYF,-,14,TRBV27,TRBD2,TRBJ2-5
TGTGCCAGCAGCGTACTAGCGGCTAGCACAGATACGCAGTATTTT,CASSVLAASTDTQYF,-,15,TRBV9,TRBD2,TRBJ2-3
TGTGCCAGTAGTATAGATAGCGGGAGGGCACAAGAGACCCAGTACTTC,CASSIDSGRAQETQYF,-,16,TRBV19,TRBD2,TRBJ2-5
TGTGCCAGCAGGGCCGGGACAGGGTCTGGCAATGAGCAGTTCTTC,CASRAGTGSGNEQFF,-,15,TRBV27,TRBD1,TRBJ2-1
TGTGCCAGCAGTCCTCCCGGGGGCACCGGGGAGCTGTTTTTT,CASSPPGGTGELFF,-,14,TRBV6-5,-,TRBJ2-2
TGCGCCAGCAGTGAGTCGGGTCGACAGCAACAATCCTACAATGAGCAGTTCTTC,CASSESGRQQQSYNEQFF,-,18,TRBV10-1,-,TRBJ2-1
TGTGCCAGCAGCCTTACCCTGGGGAGGGGGGCTAACTATGGCTACACCTTC,CASSLTLGRGANYGYTF,-,17,TRBV11-2,-,TRBJ1-2
TGTGCCAGCAGCTCGACTAGCGTCTCCTACAATGAGCAGTTCTTC,CASSSTSVSYNEQFF,-,15,TRBV7-8,TRBD2,TRBJ2-1
TGTGCCAGCAGCCCAAGGGGGCCTCACTCCTACGAGCAGTACTTC,CASSPRGPHSYEQYF,-,15,TRBV14,TRBD1,TRBJ2-7
TGTGCCAGCAGTTTAACAGCCACCTACAATGAGCAGTTCTTC,CASSLTATYNEQFF,few,14,TRBV27,-,TRBJ2-1
TGTGCCAGCAGCGTAGAGAAGTGGGGCCTGGGCACAGATACGCAGTATTTT,CASSVEKWGLGTDTQYF,-,17,TRBV9,-,TRBJ2-3
TGTGCCAGCAGTGGAGGAGAAAACATTCAGTACTTC,CASSGGENIQYF,-,12,TRBV2,-,TRBJ2-4
TGTGCCACCTGGGAAACAGGCGGGATGAACACTGAAGCTTTCTTT,CATWETGGMNTEAFF,-,15,TRBV27,-,TRBJ1-1
TGCGCCAGCAGCCAAGAGGGGACAGGGGGGGTTAGTGAAGCTTTCTTT,CASSQEGTGGVSEAFF,-,16,TRBV4-1,TRBD1,TRBJ1-1
TGTGCCAGCAGTTTATTTGCTAGCGGAGACGGTGAGCAGTTCTTC,CASSLFASGDGEQFF,-,15,TRBV27,TRBD2,TRBJ2-1
TGTGCCAGCAGTGTGGACAGGGAGGTCTACGAGCAGTACTTC,CASSVDREVYEQYF,-,14,TRBV2,TRBD1,TRBJ2-7
TGTGCCAGCAGTTTTTTGCCTAGCGGGATCCGAGAGACCCAGTACTTC,CASSFLPSGIRETQYF,-,16,TRBV28,TRBD2,TRBJ2-5
TGTGCCAGCAGCTTAAAAGCGGGAGTTGGCTGGAATGAGCAGTTCTTC,CASSLKAGVGWNEQFF,-,16,TRBV11-2,TRBD2,TRBJ2-1